These 4 T cell receptor beta chains were sequenced from one sample in a study of T cells in narcolepsy. The method was immunoSEQ multiplex PCR; TCRdb's version includes in-frame clones alone and lacks a portion of them. The sample consists of 25,000 to 40,000 clones, 90% of them appearing once. Material: CD45RA- memory CD4+ T cells from PBMCs. These receptors originate from a human donor with narcolepsy.

The DNA for the CDR3 is TGTGCCTGGAGTGTACGACCGACAGGGTACGAGCAGTACTTC. Translated: CAWSVRPTGYEQYF. The chain recombines TRBV30 with TRBJ2-7; 7 bases align to TRBD1. The CDR3 runs 14 residues. The V gene's germline CDR1 is GTSNPN and CDR2 SVGIG (reference sequence). V lost 0 bases, J lost 4 bases, and 6 bases stayed unmatched.

This clone was seen a single time. This chain links TRBV6-1 with TRBJ2-2; D tentatively fits TRBD1 or TRBD2 (6 bases each). Germline-derived CDR1 and CDR2 are MNHNS and SASEGT. The ends were cut back, 10 bases at V and 0 bases at J, with 12 bases in the middle. CDR3 length: 14 residues. The CDR3 DNA reads TGTGCCATCCGGGGGCCTTCGAACACCGGGGAGCTGTTTTTT. It yields the protein CAIRGPSNTGELFF.

About this clone: The junction does not match germline at one end; this may be a read error. The chain couples TRBV28 to TRBJ2-1; D may match TRBD1 or TRBD2 (5 bases each). CDR3 size: 11 residues. Germline V gene data show CDR1 as MDHEN and CDR2 as SYDVKM. The CDR3 DNA reads TGTGCCAGCAGCCAGGGACCCCCCGTAATCTTC. Its translation is CASSQGPPVIF.

The chain has TRBV6-1 and TRBJ1-1; no firm D call. V gave up 5 bases and J gave up 4 bases, with 11 bases separating them. The length of the CDR3 is 13 residues. Germline V gene data show CDR1 as MNHNS and CDR2 as SASEGT. The CDR3 region has the DNA TGTGCCAGCAGTCAGAACCGGGGCACTGAAGCTTTCTTT. Translated: CASSQNRGTEAFF.